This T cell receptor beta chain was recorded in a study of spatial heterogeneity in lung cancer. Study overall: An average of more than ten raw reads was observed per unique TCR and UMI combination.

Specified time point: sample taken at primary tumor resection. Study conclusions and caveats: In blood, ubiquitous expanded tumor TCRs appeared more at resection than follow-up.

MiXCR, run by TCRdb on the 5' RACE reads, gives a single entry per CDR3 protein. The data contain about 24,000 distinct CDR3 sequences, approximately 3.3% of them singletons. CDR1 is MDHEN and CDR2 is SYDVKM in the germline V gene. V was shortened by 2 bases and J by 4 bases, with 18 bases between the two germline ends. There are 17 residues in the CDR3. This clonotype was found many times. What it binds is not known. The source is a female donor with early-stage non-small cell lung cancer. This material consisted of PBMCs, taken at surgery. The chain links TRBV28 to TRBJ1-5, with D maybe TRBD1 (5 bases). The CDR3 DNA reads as TGTGCCAGCAGTTTAAAGGGTTTTTGGGGGAGGAATCAGCCCCAGCATTTT. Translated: CASSLKGFWGRNQPQHF.